This TCR beta chain stems from a study of post-analysis software for immune sequencing data. About the study: Recorded disease courses covered relapsing-remitting, secondary progressive and progressive-relapsing multiple sclerosis. Some patients had no subtype annotation. The study's findings and limits: With TRBV5-6, TRBV5-1 and TRBV20-1 included, about 5 TRBV segments were more frequent in patients than in controls. Controls significantly exceeded multiple sclerosis patients in normalized Chao1 diversity.

Unique molecular identifiers featured in each of the TCR beta cDNA libraries. The T cell input of about 0.95 to 11 million gave hundreds of thousands of cDNA molecules. A single record per CDR3 protein comes from TCRdb applying MiXCR to the PCR reads. The table shows roughly 570,000 distinct CDR3 sequences, with 34% occurring only once. Comment on this clonotype: Its antigen is undetermined.

The CDR3 runs 14 residues. Germline CDR1 DFQATT, CDR2 SNEGSKA (reference sequence). V was shortened by 5 bases and J by 3 bases, with 15 bases between the two germline ends. The gene calls are TRBV20-1 and TRBJ2-3, with a possible D match to TRBD1 (6 bases). Sequencing used blood. The sequence derives from a girl under 18 with multiple sclerosis. The CDR3 region is CSAPPDRTTDTQYF. In DNA form, the CDR3 reads TGCAGTGCTCCGCCCGACAGGACGACAGATACGCAGTATTTT.